A single sample gave rise to the 17 T cell receptor beta chains below, sequenced in a study of shared clonotypes between healthy human individuals. Data came from immunoSEQ multiplex PCR; TCRdb stores just in-frame clones and leaves some out. Of some 1,600,000 clones in the sample, 95% to 99% are singletons; the top ten hold around 0.47%. Source material: naive CD4+ T cells sorted from blood. Noted subset: CD45RA+ positively selected. Receptors were obtained from a man younger than 40 in good health.

A remark on this clone: Different DNA sequences within this sample yield the same CDR3. The rearrangement joins TRBV18 to TRBJ2-7, with TRBD1 as a possible D gene (5 bases). The CDR3 is made up of 13 amino acids. In germline, CDR1 is KGHSH, CDR2 LQKENI. V was shortened by 6 bases and J by 0 bases, with 9 bases between the two germline ends. CDR3 region: CASSRDSSYEQYF. CDR3 nucleotides: TGTGCCAGCTCGCGAGACAGCTCCTACGAGCAGTACTTC.

The J gene is TRBJ2-2, the V gene TRBV29-1; 10 bases fit TRBD2. Germline-derived CDR1 and CDR2 are SQVTM and ANQGSEA. CDR3 size: 16 residues. Trimming at V came to 0 bases and at J to 4 bases, leaving 5 bases not matched to a gene. This CDR3 is CSVEEGLATGTGELFF. As DNA, the CDR3 is TGCAGCGTTGAAGAGGGACTAGCGACCGGCACCGGGGAGCTGTTTTTT.

This chain links TRBV5-4 with TRBJ2-1; D is possibly TRBD2 (6 bases). CDR3 length equals 15 residues. The V end lost 4 bases, the J end lost 4 bases, and 15 bases lay between the germline ends. Germline loops: CDR1 SGHNT, CDR2 YYREEE (reference sequence). The CDR3 bases are TGTGCCAGCAGCCGTATAACCGGGACTTACAATGAGCAGTTCTTC. Translation: CASSRITGTYNEQFF.

The chain joins TRBV2 to TRBJ1-1; no clear D gene. This CDR3 region has 15 residues. Germline CDR1 is SNHLY and CDR2 is FYNNEI. V lost 1 base, J lost 1 base, and 10 bases lay in between. This chain's CDR3 is CASSEGHLGNTEAFF. Here the CDR3 DNA reads TGTGCCAGCAGTGAAGGACACCTTGGGAACACTGAAGCTTTCTTT.

This clone appeared a single time. V is TRBV15 and J is TRBJ2-3; D may be TRBD2 (6 bases). Germline CDR1 and CDR2: LNHNV and YYDKDF (reference sequence). V lost 0 bases to trimming and J lost 5 bases, with 15 bases between them. CDR3 length: 16 amino acids. CDR3 coding DNA: TGTGCCACCAGCAGAGATATAGCGGCCCTAGGAGATACGCAGTATTTT. Protein product: CATSRDIAALGDTQYF.

The chain recombines TRBV7-9 with TRBJ2-1; D not certain. Germline V gene sequence: CDR1 SEHNR, CDR2 FQNEAQ (reference sequence). This CDR3 contains 14 residues. The V end was cut by 3 bases, the J end by 6 bases, with 12 bases between. The CDR3 sequence: CASSFAVILNEQFF. For the CDR3, the DNA is TGTGCCAGCAGCTTTGCAGTCATCCTCAATGAGCAGTTCTTC.

This sequence joins TRBV6-6 and TRBJ1-2; tentatively, D is TRBD1 (6 bases). This CDR3 contains 15 residues. The germline V gene has CDR1 MNHNY and CDR2 SVGAGI (reference sequence). V gave up 6 bases and J gave up 2 bases, with 16 bases separating them. CDR3 sequence (DNA): TGTGCCAGCAGCGACCACAGGGTGGGGAACTATGGCTACACCTTC. Its protein product is CASSDHRVGNYGYTF.

CDR3 nucleotide sequence: TGTGCCAGTAGTATCCGGGGGACTAGCACAGATACGCAGTATTTT. It encodes CASSIRGTSTDTQYF. The chain carries TRBV19 and TRBJ2-3; tentative D call: TRBD2 (6 bases). Trimming took 3 bases from V and 0 from J, leaving 10 bases between them. Germline V gene lookup returns CDR1 LNHDA and CDR2 SQIVND (reference sequence). This CDR3 is 15 amino acids long.

The chain recombines TRBV5-1 with TRBJ2-3; 12 bases map to TRBD2. This CDR3 spans 18 amino acids. Unmatched junction bases numbered 9, after V lost 2 bases and J lost 2 bases. Germline values: CDR1 SGHRS, CDR2 YFSETQ. CDR3 loop: CASSLLAGGFSNTDTQYF. In DNA form, the CDR3 reads TGCGCCAGCAGCTTACTAGCGGGAGGTTTTTCGAACACAGATACGCAGTATTTT.

This chain connects TRBV15 to TRBJ2-1; 7 bases fit TRBD2. The germline V gene encodes CDR1 LNHNV and CDR2 YYDKDF (reference sequence). J was trimmed by 15 bases and V by 4 bases; bases with no gene match: 12. The CDR3 runs 13 residues. The CDR3 sequence is CATSTRAGTEVFF. The CDR3 bases are TGTGCCACCAGCACAAGAGCGGGAACGGAGGTGTTCTTC.

The chain recombines TRBV29-1 with TRBJ1-6; 10 bases are a match to TRBD1. This CDR3 is built from 14 residues. Trimming cost V 0 bases and J 9 bases; bases outside gene matches: 2. Germline V gene lookup returns CDR1 SQVTM and CDR2 ANQGSEA. The CDR3 bases are TGCAGCGTTGAAGATCGACAGGGGGCTTCACCCCTCCACTTT. The encoded protein is CSVEDRQGASPLHF.

This chain uses TRBV9 with TRBJ2-3, with a weak D call TRBD2 (6 bases). V lost 5 bases, J lost 2 bases, and 12 bases lay in between. Germline values: CDR1 SGDLS, CDR2 YYNGEE. This CDR3 is 14 amino acids long. The CDR3: CASRSDYPTDTQYF. The DNA of the CDR3 is TGTGCCAGCAGGTCGGACTACCCCACAGATACGCAGTATTTT.

V and J are TRBV29-1 and TRBJ2-5; 7 positions agree with TRBD1. CDR1 SQVTM and CDR2 ANQGSEA come from the germline V gene. CDR3 length equals 13 residues. J was trimmed by 4 bases and V by 8 bases; bases with no gene match: 10. The CDR3 loop is CSSGRGPGETQYF. CDR3 sequence (DNA): TGCAGCTCCGGTAGGGGGCCGGGAGAGACCCAGTACTTC.

This chain uses TRBV7-9 with TRBJ2-1, with 9 bases fitting TRBD1. The CDR3 length is 15 residues. Germline V gene sequence: CDR1 SEHNR, CDR2 FQNEAQ (reference sequence). Germline trimming cut 3 bases from V and 7 bases from J; bases unmatched to any gene: 7. As DNA, the CDR3 is TGTGCCAGCAGCTTCCCGACAGGGGGGGGAAATGAGCAGTTCTTC. As protein: CASSFPTGGGNEQFF.

J is TRBJ2-5 and V is TRBV19; the D gene is possibly TRBD2 (5 bases). Germline V gives CDR1 LNHDA, CDR2 SQIVND (reference sequence). The CDR3 totals 15 residues. The germline V and J ends were trimmed by 3 bases and 2 bases, with 13 bases remaining between them. CDR3 coding DNA: TGTGCCAGTAGTATCAGAGGAGGTTGGCAAGAGACCCAGTACTTC. Translation gives CASSIRGGWQETQYF.

The gene calls are TRBV10-3 and TRBJ2-1, with D tentatively TRBD1 (5 bases). The V end was cut by 3 bases, the J end by 7 bases, with 7 bases between. Germline V lookup: CDR1 ENHRY, CDR2 SYGVKD. The CDR3 runs 12 residues. CDR3 in DNA: TGTGCCATCAGTGACAGGGCGAATGAGCAGTTCTTC. Protein sequence: CAISDRANEQFF.

The rearrangement joins TRBV11-2 to TRBJ2-3; D remains unclear. Germline V gene lookup returns CDR1 SGHAT and CDR2 FQNNGV. Trimming shortened V by 3 bases and J by 1 base, and 5 bases separated the two germline ends. The CDR3 consists of 13 residues. The CDR3 DNA reads TGTGCCAGCAGCTTTTACGGCACAGATACGCAGTATTTT. Translation gives CASSFYGTDTQYF.